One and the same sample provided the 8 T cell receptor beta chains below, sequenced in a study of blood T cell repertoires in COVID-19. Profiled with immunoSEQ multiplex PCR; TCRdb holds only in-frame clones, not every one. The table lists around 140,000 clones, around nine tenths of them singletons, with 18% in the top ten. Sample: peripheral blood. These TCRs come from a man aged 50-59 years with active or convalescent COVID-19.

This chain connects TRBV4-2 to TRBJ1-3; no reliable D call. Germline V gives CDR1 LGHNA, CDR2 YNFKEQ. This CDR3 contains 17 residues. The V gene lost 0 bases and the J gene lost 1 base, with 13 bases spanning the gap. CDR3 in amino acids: CASSQDEGRSSGNTIYF. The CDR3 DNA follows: TGTGCCAGCAGCCAAGATGAGGGCCGGAGTTCTGGAAACACCATATATTTT.

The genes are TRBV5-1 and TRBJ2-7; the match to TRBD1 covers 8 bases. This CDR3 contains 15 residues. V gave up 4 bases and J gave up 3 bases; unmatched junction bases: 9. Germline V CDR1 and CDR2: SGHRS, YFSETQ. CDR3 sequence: CASSPSGTGDYEQYF. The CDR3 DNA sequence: TGCGCCAGCAGCCCATCCGGGACAGGAGACTACGAGCAGTACTTC.

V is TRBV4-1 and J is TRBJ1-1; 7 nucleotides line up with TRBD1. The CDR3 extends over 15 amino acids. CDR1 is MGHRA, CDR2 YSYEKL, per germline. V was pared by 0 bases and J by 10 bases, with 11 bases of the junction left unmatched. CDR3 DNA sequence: TGCGCCAGCAGCCAAGAGGACCGAGACAGGGCCGGAGCTTTCTTT. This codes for CASSQEDRDRAGAFF.

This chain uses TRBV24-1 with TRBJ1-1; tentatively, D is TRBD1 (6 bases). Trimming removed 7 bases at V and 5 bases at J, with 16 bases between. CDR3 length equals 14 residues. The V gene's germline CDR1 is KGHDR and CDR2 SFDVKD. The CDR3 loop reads CATRGRRGGTEAFF. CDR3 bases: TGTGCCACCAGGGGCCGCAGGGGTGGAACTGAAGCTTTCTTT.

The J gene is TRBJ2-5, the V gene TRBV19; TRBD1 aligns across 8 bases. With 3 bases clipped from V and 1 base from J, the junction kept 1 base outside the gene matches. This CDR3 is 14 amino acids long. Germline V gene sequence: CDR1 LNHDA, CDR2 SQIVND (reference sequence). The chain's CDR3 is CASSMTGAQETQYF. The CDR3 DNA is TGTGCCAGTAGTATGACAGGGGCCCAAGAGACCCAGTACTTC.

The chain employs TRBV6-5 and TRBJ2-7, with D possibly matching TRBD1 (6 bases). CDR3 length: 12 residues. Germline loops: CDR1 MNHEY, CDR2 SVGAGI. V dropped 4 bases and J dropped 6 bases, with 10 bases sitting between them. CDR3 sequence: CASSSTGSEQYF. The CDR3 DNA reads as TGTGCCAGCAGTTCTACAGGGAGCGAGCAGTACTTC.

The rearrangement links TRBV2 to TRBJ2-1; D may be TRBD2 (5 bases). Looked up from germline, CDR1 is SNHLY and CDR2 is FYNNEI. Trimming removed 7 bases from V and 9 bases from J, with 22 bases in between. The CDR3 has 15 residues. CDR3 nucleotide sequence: TGTGCCAGCAACTACTTACTATCCGGGGAAGGTGAGCAGTTCTTC. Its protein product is CASNYLLSGEGEQFF.

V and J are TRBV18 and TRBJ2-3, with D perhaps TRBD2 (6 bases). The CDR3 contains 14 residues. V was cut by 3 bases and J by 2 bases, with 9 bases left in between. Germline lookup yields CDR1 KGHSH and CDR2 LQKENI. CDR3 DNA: TGTGCCAGCTCACCGGAGGGGCACACAGATACGCAGTATTTT. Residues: CASSPEGHTDTQYF.